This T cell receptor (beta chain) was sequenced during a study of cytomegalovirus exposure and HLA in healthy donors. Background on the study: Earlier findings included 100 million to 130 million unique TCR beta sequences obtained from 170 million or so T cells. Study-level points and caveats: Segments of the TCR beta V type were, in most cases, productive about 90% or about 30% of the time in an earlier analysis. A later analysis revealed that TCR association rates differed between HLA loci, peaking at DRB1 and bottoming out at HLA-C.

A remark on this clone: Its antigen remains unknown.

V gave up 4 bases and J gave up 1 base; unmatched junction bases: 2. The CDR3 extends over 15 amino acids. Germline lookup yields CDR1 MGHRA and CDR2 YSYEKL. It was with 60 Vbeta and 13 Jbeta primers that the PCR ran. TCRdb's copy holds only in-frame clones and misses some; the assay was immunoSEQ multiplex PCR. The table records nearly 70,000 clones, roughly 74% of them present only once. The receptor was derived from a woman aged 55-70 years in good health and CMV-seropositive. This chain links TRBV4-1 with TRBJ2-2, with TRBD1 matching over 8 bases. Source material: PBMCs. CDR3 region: CASSPGQGNTGELFF. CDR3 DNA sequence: TGCGCCAGCAGCCCAGGACAGGGGAACACCGGGGAGCTGTTTTTT.